Here is one TCR beta chain with its context. The antigen is unknown. Using its own MiXCR run on the 5' RACE reads, TCRdb lists one record per CDR3 protein. This sample yields 400,000 to 500,000 distinct CDR3 sequences, of which about 20% are seen a single time; around a fifth belongs to the top ten. The data belong to a study of T-cell memory formation after mild COVID-19. General study findings and limits: Within pre-infection memory, some responding clones were found, suggesting cross-reactive memory joined. Clones contracting across day 15 to 85 had a balanced CD4/CD8 profile; later expanding clones leaned CD4+.

V was pared by 4 bases and J by 4 bases, with 4 bases of the junction left unmatched. Germline lookup yields CDR1 SGHDT and CDR2 YYEEEE. CDR3 length: 14 amino acids. The sequence derives from a man aged 18 to 30 who had mild COVID-19 (a few samples of this study predate the infection). Cell type and time point are not known. What was sequenced was PBMCs or a T cell subset sorted from them (not recorded which). V gene TRBV5-6 combines with J gene TRBJ1-3; 8 bases match TRBD1. The CDR3 here is CASSRTGYGNTIYF. CDR3 in DNA: TGTGCCAGCAGCAGGACAGGGTACGGAAACACCATATATTTT.